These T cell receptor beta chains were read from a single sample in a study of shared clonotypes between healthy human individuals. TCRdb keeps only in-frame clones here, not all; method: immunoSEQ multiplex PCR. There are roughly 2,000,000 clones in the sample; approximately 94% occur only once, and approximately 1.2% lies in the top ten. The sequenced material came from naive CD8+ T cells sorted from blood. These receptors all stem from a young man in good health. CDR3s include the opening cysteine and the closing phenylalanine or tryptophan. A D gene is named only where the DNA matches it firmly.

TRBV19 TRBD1 CASSTPGQAFGYTF
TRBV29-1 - CSGATVKNEKLFF
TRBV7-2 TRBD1 CASSTQTGGKYGYTF
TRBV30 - CAWTTGYSYEQYF
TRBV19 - CASSTGQAPLPYQETQYF
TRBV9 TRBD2 CASSVGGRAHQDTQYF
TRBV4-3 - CASSPGSREPFSYEQYF
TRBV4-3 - CASSQELSSGDTQYF
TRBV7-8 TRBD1 CASSLPGQGAGNTEAFF
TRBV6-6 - CAIRDIAEAFF
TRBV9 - CASSVAGILDTQYF
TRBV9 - CASSVAGLGGGAHVRGTQYF
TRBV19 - CASILGTTEAFF
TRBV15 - CATSASPDSTYEQYF
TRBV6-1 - CASSEQATTNEKLFF
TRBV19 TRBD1 CASSPGTGEGYTF
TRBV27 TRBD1 CASSFRDSDMYGYTF
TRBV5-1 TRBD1 CASSLERGLYNEQFF
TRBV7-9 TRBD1 CASSPDRGPNYGYTF
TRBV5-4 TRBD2 CASRIRGGTDTQYF
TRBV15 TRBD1 CATSRSGTEIYEQYF
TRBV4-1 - CASSQGGRFLDEQFF
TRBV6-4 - CASSDSTAPKGDYGYTF
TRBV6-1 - CASSEIGDQETQYF
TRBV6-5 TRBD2 CASGRLAGPDTQYF
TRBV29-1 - CSVEVAGGYTF
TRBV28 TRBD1 CASSPRGRIGNQPQHF
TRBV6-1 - CASRSEKETQYF
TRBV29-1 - CSVPGMEMHGYTF
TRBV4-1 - CASSHRNGNTEAFF
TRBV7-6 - CASSLAGTGELFF